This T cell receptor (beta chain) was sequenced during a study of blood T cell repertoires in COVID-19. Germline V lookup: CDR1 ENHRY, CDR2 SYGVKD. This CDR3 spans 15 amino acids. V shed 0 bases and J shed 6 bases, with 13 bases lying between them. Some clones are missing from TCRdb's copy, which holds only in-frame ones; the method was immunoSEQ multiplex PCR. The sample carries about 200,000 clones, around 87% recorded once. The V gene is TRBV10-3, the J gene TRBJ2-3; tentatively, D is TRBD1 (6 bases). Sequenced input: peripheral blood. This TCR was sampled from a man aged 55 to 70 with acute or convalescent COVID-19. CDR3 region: CAISESMDRTDTQYF. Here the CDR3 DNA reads TGTGCCATCAGTGAGTCAATGGACAGAACGGATACGCAGTATTTT.